The next 27 T cell receptor beta chains were all read from a single sample in a study of T cell responses to AZD1222 COVID-19 vaccine. Sequenced by immunoSEQ multiplex PCR; TCRdb stores in-frame clones only, minus some. The table includes around 140,000 clones, 70% to 90% detected once. Source: peripheral blood, taken on day 0 of AZD1222 vaccination. The receptor source for this set is an adult in good health.

V is TRBV30 and J is TRBJ1-1; D gene ambiguous. Germline lookup yields CDR1 GTSNPN and CDR2 SVGIG (reference sequence). V was pared by 1 base and J by 6 bases, with 15 bases between. This CDR3 is 14 amino acids long. The CDR3, as DNA: TGTGCCTGGAGTGAGTCTTATTCGAGGTCTGAAGCTTTCTTT. Its protein product is CAWSESYSRSEAFF.

V usage is TRBV19 and J usage is TRBJ1-6; 10 nucleotides line up with TRBD1. V shed 9 bases, J shed 10 bases, and the junction held 6 bases outside the gene matches. This CDR3 has 13 amino acids. Looked up from germline, CDR1 is LNHDA and CDR2 is SQIVND (reference sequence). CDR3 region: CASRQGAQSPLHF. The DNA of the CDR3 is TGTGCCAGCCGACAGGGGGCTCAGTCACCCCTCCACTTT.

The V and J genes are TRBV6-5 and TRBJ1-2; the D is unclear. V was shortened by 4 bases and J by 0 bases, with 3 bases between the two germline ends. The CDR3 extends over 12 amino acids. Germline loops: CDR1 MNHEY, CDR2 SVGAGI. In DNA form, the CDR3 reads TGTGCCAGCAGTTCCACTAACTATGGCTACACCTTC. Protein product: CASSSTNYGYTF.

This clone occurred once. The chain links TRBV2 to TRBJ1-3; possibly TRBD1 for D (5 bases). This CDR3 contains 14 residues. V was cut by 8 bases and J by 0 bases, with 11 bases left in between. In germline, CDR1 is SNHLY, CDR2 FYNNEI. CDR3 region: CASAGTRSGNTIYF. CDR3 DNA: TGTGCCAGCGCAGGGACCCGCTCTGGAAACACCATATATTTT.

The rearrangement links TRBV2 to TRBJ1-1; perhaps TRBD1 as D (6 bases). The CDR3 contains 15 residues. V was clipped by 1 base and J by 1 base, with 10 bases between them. Germline values: CDR1 SNHLY, CDR2 FYNNEI. This chain's CDR3 is CASSEEGGPNTEAFF. The CDR3 DNA reads as TGTGCCAGCAGTGAAGAGGGGGGACCGAACACTGAAGCTTTCTTT.

The V call is TRBV7-8, the J call TRBJ1-2; no clear D. Germline-derived CDR1 and CDR2 are SGHVS and FQNEAQ. The CDR3 length is 13 residues. V dropped 1 base and J dropped 7 bases, with 10 bases sitting between them. The CDR3 is CASSLGVAGGYTF. As DNA, the CDR3 is TGTGCCAGCAGCTTAGGGGTGGCGGGTGGCTACACCTTC.

The J gene is TRBJ1-3, the V gene TRBV6-5; no clear D. The germline gives CDR1 MNHEY, CDR2 SVGAGI. The CDR3 has 15 residues. The germline V and J ends were trimmed by 3 bases and 0 bases, with 9 bases remaining between them. CDR3 sequence (DNA): TGTGCCAGCAGTTATTTCCGGGACTCTGGAAACACCATATATTTT. This gives the protein CASSYFRDSGNTIYF.

V and J are TRBV10-3 and TRBJ2-5; 10 bases map to TRBD1. CDR1 is ENHRY, CDR2 SYGVKD, per germline. There are 15 residues in the CDR3. Trimming cost V 3 bases and J 7 bases; bases outside gene matches: 8. The CDR3 DNA reads as TGTGCCATCAGTGATGGGACAGGGGTAGATGGGACCCAGTACTTC. Residues: CAISDGTGVDGTQYF.

This clone has a handful of counts. The gene calls are TRBV9 and TRBJ2-7; the D gene is possibly TRBD2 (6 bases). CDR1 is SGDLS and CDR2 is YYNGEE in the germline V gene. Trimming stripped 0 bases from V and 1 base from J, with 14 bases between. The CDR3 consists of 16 residues. The CDR3, as DNA: TGTGCCAGCAGCGTAGGGGTGGGAGGAGGGTCCTACGAGCAGTACTTC. This gives the protein CASSVGVGGGSYEQYF. Full variable domain (missing parts from reference TRBV9 and TRBJ2-7): DSGVTQTPKHLITATGQRVTLRCSPRSGDLSVYWYQQSLDQGLQFLIQYYNGEERAKGNILERFSAQQFPDLHSELNLSSLELGDSALYFCASSVGVGGGSYEQYFGPGTRLTVT.

V gene TRBV2 combines with J gene TRBJ2-6; no clear D gene. The germline gives CDR1 SNHLY, CDR2 FYNNEI. Trimming took 8 bases from V and 0 from J, leaving 8 bases between them. The CDR3 is 14 amino acids. CDR3 nucleotide sequence: TGTGCCAGCGGCCCGGGCTCTGGGGCCAACGTCCTGACTTTC. This translates into CASGPGSGANVLTF.

In this sample, this clone turned up once. The V call is TRBV13, the J call TRBJ1-2; a weak D match, TRBD1 (5 bases). The V gene lost 4 bases and the J gene lost 2 bases, with 8 bases spanning the gap. The CDR3 has 13 residues. Germline lookup yields CDR1 PRHDT and CDR2 FYEKMQ (reference sequence). The CDR3 sequence: CASSSGHNYGYTF. The CDR3 DNA sequence: TGTGCCAGCAGCTCCGGACACAACTATGGCTACACCTTC.

The chain recombines TRBV19 with TRBJ1-1; weak D call: TRBD1 (6 bases). Trimming left V 6 bases short and J 4 bases short, with 15 bases between. This CDR3 has 14 residues. From germline, CDR1 is LNHDA and CDR2 SQIVND (reference sequence). In DNA, the CDR3 is TGTGCCAGTAGCCAACCGGGGGGGGCCACTGAAGCTTTCTTT. This sequence encodes CASSQPGGATEAFF.

The chain recombines TRBV5-1 with TRBJ1-1, with unresolved D. Per the germline V gene, CDR1 is SGHRS and CDR2 is YFSETQ. The V and J ends lost 4 bases and 1 base respectively, with 8 bases between them. The CDR3 has 13 residues. CDR3 nucleotides: TGCGCCAGCAGCAGTACCAGGAACACTGAAGCTTTCTTT. It codes for CASSSTRNTEAFF.

In regard to this clone: Other DNA sequences from this sample encode an identical CDR3 as well. This chain joins TRBV18 and TRBJ1-1, with D possibly being TRBD1 (5 bases). The CDR3 runs 13 residues. V shed 4 bases and J shed 2 bases, with 8 bases lying between them. Germline V gene lookup returns CDR1 KGHSH and CDR2 LQKENI. The CDR3 here is CASSRDRNTEAFF. The CDR3 coding sequence is TGTGCCAGCTCACGGGACCGTAACACTGAAGCTTTCTTT.

This clone was detected many times. The chain has TRBV7-9 and TRBJ2-7; D possibly corresponds to TRBD2 (5 bases). V dropped 5 bases and J dropped 2 bases, with 13 bases sitting between them. Germline lookup yields CDR1 SEHNR and CDR2 FQNEAQ (reference sequence). The CDR3 loop spans 14 amino acids. The CDR3 bases are TGTGCCAGCAGCCGGGATGGTCTTGCCTACGAGCAGTACTTC. Protein: CASSRDGLAYEQYF.

The chain combines TRBV2 with TRBJ1-1; 8 bases fit TRBD1. CDR3 size: 13 residues. Germline CDR1 is SNHLY and CDR2 is FYNNEI. After removal of 6 bases from V and 6 bases from J, the junction contained 6 bases not matched to a gene. In DNA, the CDR3 is TGTGCCAGCAGGGACAGGGAAAACCCTGAAGCTTTCTTT. It is translated as CASRDRENPEAFF.

This clone was picked up one time. The gene calls are TRBV5-4 and TRBJ2-3, with D perhaps matching TRBD1 or TRBD2 (5 bases each). V dropped 4 bases and J dropped 2 bases, with 17 bases sitting between them. This CDR3 region has 16 residues. Germline V gives CDR1 SGHNT, CDR2 YYREEE (reference sequence). CDR3 DNA: TGTGCCAGCAGCACCTCCGGGGCGGCGAACACAGATACGCAGTATTTT. Translation gives CASSTSGAANTDTQYF.

In DNA form, the CDR3 reads TGTGCCAGCAGCGGAGGGGCAGCGAGCACAGATACGCAGTATTTT. It codes for CASSGGAASTDTQYF. The chain recombines TRBV2 with TRBJ2-3; weak D call: TRBD2 (6 bases). The CDR3 sequence is 15 residues long. V dropped 6 bases and J dropped 0 bases, with 13 bases sitting between them. CDR1 is SNHLY and CDR2 is FYNNEI in the germline V gene.

This sequence joins TRBV7-2 and TRBJ2-7; 7 nucleotides match TRBD2. This CDR3 has 14 residues. Trimming took 0 bases from V and 2 from J; bases not matched to a gene: 1. Germline V gene data show CDR1 as SGHTA and CDR2 as FQGNSA. This chain's CDR3 is CASSLAGGAYEQYF. The DNA of the CDR3 is TGTGCCAGCAGCTTAGCGGGAGGGGCCTACGAGCAGTACTTC.

The CDR3 is CASSGDRGGKLFF. CDR3 coding DNA: TGTGCCAGCAGTGGGGACAGGGGGGGAAAACTGTTTTTT. The V gene is TRBV2, the J gene TRBJ1-4; 11 nucleotides align to TRBD1. The CDR3 runs 13 residues. Germline-derived CDR1 and CDR2 are SNHLY and FYNNEI. V trimming: 4 bases; J trimming: 10 bases; junction bases outside the gene matches: 2.

This clone has just one count. The V gene is TRBV24-1, the J gene TRBJ1-5, with D unresolved. V was shortened by 6 bases and J by 1 base, with 9 bases between the two germline ends. CDR1 is KGHDR, CDR2 SFDVKD, per germline. CDR3 size: 14 residues. CDR3 residues: CATSNFMSNQPQHF. The CDR3 region has the DNA TGTGCCACCAGTAACTTCATGAGCAATCAGCCCCAGCATTTT.

The chain has TRBV6-1 and TRBJ1-2; D not certain. The CDR3 sequence is 13 residues long. Trimming removed 3 bases from V and 8 bases from J, with 13 bases in between. CDR1 MNHNS and CDR2 SASEGT come from the germline V gene. The CDR3 nucleotides read TGTGCCAGCAGTGAGACGCAGGCAGGAGGCTACACCTTC. Its translation: CASSETQAGGYTF.

The genes are TRBV7-9 and TRBJ2-1; D is possibly TRBD2 (6 bases). Trimming stripped 4 bases from V and 9 bases from J, with 13 bases between. Germline CDR1 SEHNR, CDR2 FQNEAQ (reference sequence). CDR3 length: 13 amino acids. The CDR3 DNA reads TGTGCCAGCAGCTCGGGACTGCCCCCTGAGCAGTTCTTC. Translation gives CASSSGLPPEQFF.

The CDR3 DNA sequence: TGTGCCACCAGCAGGGGTGGCGGAGAGACCCAGTACTTC. It translates to CATSRGGGETQYF. The chain uses TRBV15 and TRBJ2-5; no clear D. V lost 3 bases, J lost 4 bases, and 9 bases lay in between. The CDR3 length is 13 residues. From germline, CDR1 is LNHNV and CDR2 YYDKDF (reference sequence).

This chain connects TRBV28 to TRBJ1-1; TRBD1 might be the D (6 bases). CDR1 and CDR2 from the germline V gene are MDHEN and SYDVKM. CDR3 length equals 15 residues. V shed 4 bases and J shed 2 bases, with 14 bases lying between them. The CDR3 region has the DNA TGTGCCAGCAGTTCTCCGGGACACCTTAACACTGAAGCTTTCTTT. It is translated as CASSSPGHLNTEAFF. Full variable domain (missing parts from reference TRBV28 and TRBJ1-1): DVKVTQSSRYLVKRTGEKVFLECVQDMDHENMFWYRQDPGLGLRLIYFSYDVKMKEKGDIPEGYSVSREKKERFSLILESASTNQTSMYLCASSSPGHLNTEAFFGQGTRLTVV.

The gene calls are TRBV30 and TRBJ1-6, with a weak D call TRBD1 (5 bases). Germline V gives CDR1 GTSNPN, CDR2 SVGIG (reference sequence). Between the trimmed V and J ends, which lost 2 bases and 13 bases, there was a span of 21 bases. This CDR3 spans 15 amino acids. For the CDR3, the DNA is TGTGCCTGGAGTTCGGAAAGGGCAGGGTCCCGGCCCCTCCACTTT. As protein: CAWSSERAGSRPLHF.

This sequence joins TRBV7-9 and TRBJ2-1, with D hard to call. Trimming pared 4 bases from V and 9 bases from J, leaving 16 bases between. The CDR3 sequence is 14 residues long. CDR1 and CDR2 (germline): SEHNR, FQNEAQ (reference sequence). This chain's CDR3 is CASSSALVTGEQFF. The CDR3 DNA reads TGTGCCAGCAGCTCCGCTCTAGTAACCGGTGAGCAGTTCTTC.